This paragraph covers one T cell receptor beta chain sequence. Its antigen is undetermined. The protocol was immunoSEQ multiplex PCR, while the TCRdb copy is restricted to in-frame clones and leaves out a portion. This table holds around 100,000 clones, 80% to 95% found once. This sample stems from a study of siplizumab effects on memory and regulatory T cells. Study-wide points: Under siplizumab, an average roughly 70% of mappable alloreactive CD4+ clones were Treg-derived, compared with approximately 25% in controls. The apparent diversity of naive T cells exceeded that of memory cells, and naive T cells seemed to make a major contribution to the alloresponse.

CDR1 is GTSNPN, CDR2 SVGIG, per germline (reference sequence). The V and J ends lost 2 bases and 10 bases respectively, with 14 bases between them. The CDR3 extends over 12 amino acids. The sample consisted of CD4+ T cells sorted from blood. The TCR originated in a human donor in good health. The rearrangement links TRBV30 to TRBJ1-2; tentatively, D is TRBD1 (5 bases). Written as DNA, the CDR3 is TGTGCCTGGAGTATGAAGGAGGGACTCTACACCTTC. Residues: CAWSMKEGLYTF.